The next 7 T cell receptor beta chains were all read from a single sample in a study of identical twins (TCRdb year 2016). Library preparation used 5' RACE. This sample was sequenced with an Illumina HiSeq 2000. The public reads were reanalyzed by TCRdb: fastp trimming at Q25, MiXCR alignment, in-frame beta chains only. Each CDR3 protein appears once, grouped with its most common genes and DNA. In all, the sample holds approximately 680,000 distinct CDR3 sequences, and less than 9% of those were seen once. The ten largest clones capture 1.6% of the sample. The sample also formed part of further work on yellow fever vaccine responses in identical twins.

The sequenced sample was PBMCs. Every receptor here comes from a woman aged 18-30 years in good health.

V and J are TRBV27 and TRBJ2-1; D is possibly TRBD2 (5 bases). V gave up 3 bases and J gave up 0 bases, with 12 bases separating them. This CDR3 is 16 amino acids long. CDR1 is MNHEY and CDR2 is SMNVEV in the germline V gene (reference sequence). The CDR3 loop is CASSFNPGSSYNEQFF. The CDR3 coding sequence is TGTGCCAGCAGTTTTAACCCTGGGAGCTCCTACAATGAGCAGTTCTTC.

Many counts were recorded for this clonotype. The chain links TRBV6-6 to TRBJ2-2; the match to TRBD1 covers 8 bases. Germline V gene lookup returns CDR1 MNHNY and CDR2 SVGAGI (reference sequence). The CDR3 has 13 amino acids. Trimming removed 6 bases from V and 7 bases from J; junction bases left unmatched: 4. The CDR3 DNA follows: TGTGCCAGCAGCAGGGGGCGAGGCGGGGAGCTGTTTTTT. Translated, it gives CASSRGRGGELFF.

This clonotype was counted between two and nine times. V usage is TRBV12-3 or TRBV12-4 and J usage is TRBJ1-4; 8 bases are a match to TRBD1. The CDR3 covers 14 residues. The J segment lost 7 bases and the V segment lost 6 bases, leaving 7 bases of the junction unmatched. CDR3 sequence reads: CASSPGTGFEKLFF. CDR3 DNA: TGTGCCAGCAGCCCAGGGACAGGTTTTGAAAAACTGTTTTTT.

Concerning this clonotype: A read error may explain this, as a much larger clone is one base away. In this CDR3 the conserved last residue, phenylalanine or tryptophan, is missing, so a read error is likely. The DNA of the CDR3 is TGCGCCAGCAGCTTTGGGGCGGGACACGCAGATACGCAGTATTAT. The encoded protein is CASSFGAGHADTQYY. This rearrangement joins TRBV5-1 to TRBJ2-3; D is perhaps TRBD1 or TRBD2 (6 bases each). CDR1 and CDR2 (germline): SGHRS, YFSETQ. V was trimmed by 2 bases and J by 4 bases, leaving 14 bases between them. This CDR3 spans 15 amino acids.

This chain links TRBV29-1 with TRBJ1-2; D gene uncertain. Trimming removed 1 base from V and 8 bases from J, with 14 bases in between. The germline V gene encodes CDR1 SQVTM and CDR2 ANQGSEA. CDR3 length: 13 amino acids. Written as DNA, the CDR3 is TGCAGCGTTGAAGGTTTCCAGGAAAGAGGCTACACCTTC. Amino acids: CSVEGFQERGYTF.

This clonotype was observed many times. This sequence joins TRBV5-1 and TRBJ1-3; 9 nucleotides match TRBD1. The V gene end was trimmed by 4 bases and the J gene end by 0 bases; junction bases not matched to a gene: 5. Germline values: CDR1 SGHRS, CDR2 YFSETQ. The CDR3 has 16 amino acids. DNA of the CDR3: TGCGCCAGCAGCCAGGACAGGGGCATCTCTGGAAACACCATATATTTT. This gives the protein CASSQDRGISGNTIYF.

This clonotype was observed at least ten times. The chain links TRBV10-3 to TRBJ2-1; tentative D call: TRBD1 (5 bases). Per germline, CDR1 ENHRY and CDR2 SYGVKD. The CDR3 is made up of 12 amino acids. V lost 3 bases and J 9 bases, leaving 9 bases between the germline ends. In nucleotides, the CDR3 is TGTGCCATCAGTGATAGGGGTGGTGAGCAGTTCTTC. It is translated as CAISDRGGEQFF.